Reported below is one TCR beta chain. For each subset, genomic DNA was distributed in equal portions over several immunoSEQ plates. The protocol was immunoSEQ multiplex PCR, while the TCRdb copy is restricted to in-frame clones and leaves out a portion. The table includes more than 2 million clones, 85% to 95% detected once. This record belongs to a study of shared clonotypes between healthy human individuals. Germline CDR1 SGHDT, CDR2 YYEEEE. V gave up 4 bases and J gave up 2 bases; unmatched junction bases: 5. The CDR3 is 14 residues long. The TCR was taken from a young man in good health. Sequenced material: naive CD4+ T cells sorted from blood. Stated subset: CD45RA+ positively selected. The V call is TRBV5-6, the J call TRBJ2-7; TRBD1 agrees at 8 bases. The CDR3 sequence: CASSPGQATYEQYF. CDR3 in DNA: TGTGCCAGCAGCCCGGGACAGGCTACCTACGAGCAGTACTTC. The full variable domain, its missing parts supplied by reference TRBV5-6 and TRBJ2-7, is DAGVTQSPTHLIKTRGQQVTLRCSPKSGHDTVSWYQQALGQGPQFIFQYYEEEERQRGNFPDRFSGHQFPNYSSELNVNALLLGDSALYLCASSPGQATYEQYFGPGTRLTVT.